Listed here are 24 T cell receptor beta chains from one sample, sequenced in a study of T cells in Graves' hyperthyroidism and ophthalmopathy. There were TCR beta CDR3 regions amplified from RNA transcripts. When the TCR CDR3 underwent first-round RT-PCR, the HTBI primer set was used. TCRdb ran MiXCR on the multiplex PCR reads and lists one entry per CDR3 protein. The sample lists 530,000 or so distinct CDR3 sequences, 15% to 20% occurring once. The sequencing input was blood. Receptors originate from a woman under 30 with Graves' ophthalmopathy.

In its sample, this clonotype was seen many times. This chain joins TRBV2 and TRBJ1-4; 7 bases match TRBD1. Germline V gene lookup returns CDR1 SNHLY and CDR2 FYNNEI. The V and J ends lost 1 base and 12 bases, in that order; junction bases with no gene match: 5. The CDR3 has 13 amino acids. CDR3: CASSEEGGEELFF. In nucleotides, the CDR3 is TGTGCCAGCAGTGAAGAAGGGGGCGAGGAACTGTTTTTT.

This clonotype was seen repeatedly, ten times or more. The rearrangement joins TRBV20-1 to TRBJ1-1; the match to TRBD1 covers 8 bases. This CDR3 spans 14 amino acids. The trim removed 1 base at V and 7 bases at J, leaving 8 bases unmatched. The germline gives CDR1 DFQATT, CDR2 SNEGSKA (reference sequence). CDR3 DNA: TGCAGTGCTAGAGTAGCAGGGGGCGCGTATGAAGCTTTCTTT. Translation: CSARVAGGAYEAFF.

This clonotype was counted at least ten times. This chain joins TRBV7-9 and TRBJ1-2; D is undetermined. CDR3 length: 14 amino acids. Trimming pared 3 bases from V and 8 bases from J, leaving 16 bases between. Germline-derived CDR1 and CDR2 are SEHNR and FQNEAQ (reference sequence). The CDR3 spells CASSFSGEGYGYTF. DNA for the CDR3: TGTGCCAGCAGCTTTAGCGGCGAGGGTTACGGCTACACCTTC.

This clonotype was counted a few times. The V call is TRBV5-6, the J call TRBJ1-5, with D possibly being TRBD1 (5 bases). V was shortened by 4 bases and J by 3 bases, with 11 bases between the two germline ends. Germline V gene data show CDR1 as SGHDT and CDR2 as YYEEEE. There are 14 residues in the CDR3. The chain's CDR3 is CASSGGGFNQPQHF. CDR3 coding DNA: TGTGCCAGCAGCGGTGGGGGGTTCAATCAGCCCCAGCATTTT.

This clonotype was counted at least ten times. The chain combines TRBV6-1 with TRBJ2-3; D is tentatively TRBD1 or TRBD2 (5 bases each). The CDR3 has 16 residues. Germline V gene data show CDR1 as MNHNS and CDR2 as SASEGT. Trimming pared 0 bases from V and 3 bases from J, leaving 13 bases between. CDR3 DNA sequence: TGTGCCAGCAGTGAAGCCGGGGCACGAATTACAGATACGCAGTATTTT. Protein: CASSEAGARITDTQYF.

This clonotype appeared many times. V and J are TRBV12-3 or TRBV12-4 and TRBJ2-7; D gene uncertain. The germline V and J ends were trimmed by 4 bases and 3 bases, with 10 bases remaining between them. This CDR3 has 13 residues. The CDR3 reads CASSSIDNYEQYF. For the CDR3, the DNA is TGTGCCAGCAGTTCCATAGACAACTACGAGCAGTACTTC.

There are many counts of this clonotype. V usage is TRBV6-2 or TRBV6-3 and J usage is TRBJ2-7, with a possible D match to TRBD2 (6 bases). Trimming removed 4 bases from V and 2 bases from J, with 15 bases in between. The CDR3 is 15 residues long. Germline assignment: CDR1 MNHEY and CDR2 SVGEGT. CDR3 sequence (DNA): TGTGCCAGCAGTTCTCTGTCCGGGGGAGCCTACGAGCAGTACTTC. This codes for CASSSLSGGAYEQYF.

There are many counts of this clonotype. The V and J genes are TRBV12-3 or TRBV12-4 and TRBJ1-1; 7 nucleotides agree with TRBD1. This CDR3 comprises 14 residues. Germline trimming cut 7 bases from V and 0 bases from J; bases unmatched to any gene: 5. The CDR3 DNA reads TGTGCCAGCACCGGACAGGTCGTGAACACTGAAGCTTTCTTT. This gives the protein CASTGQVVNTEAFF.

The chain carries TRBV6-2 or TRBV6-3 and TRBJ2-4, with 7 nucleotides matching TRBD2. In germline, CDR1 is MNHEY, CDR2 SVGEGT. The length of the CDR3 is 15 residues. Here the CDR3 DNA reads TGTGGACGCGGGGGTCCGGGACGGGCCAAAAACATTCAGTACTTC. Amino acid sequence: CGRGGPGRAKNIQYF.

The DNA of the CDR3 is TGTGTGTGGCAGGACAACACCGGGGAGCTGTTTTTT. It yields the protein CVWQDNTGELFF. The J gene is TRBJ2-2, the V gene TRBV5-4, with D unresolved. This CDR3 has 12 amino acids. Germline values: CDR1 SGHNT, CDR2 YYREEE (reference sequence).

This clonotype was detected only a few times. The rearrangement joins TRBV29-1 to TRBJ1-1; D not resolved. Germline V gene data show CDR1 as SQVTM and CDR2 as ANQGSEA. CDR3 length: 12 amino acids. V was trimmed by 4 bases and J by 1 base, leaving 7 bases between them. The CDR3 region is CSVVVQNTEAFF. CDR3 nucleotides: TGCAGCGTTGTGGTTCAGAACACTGAAGCTTTCTTT.

This clonotype has more than one count but fewer than ten. DNA of the CDR3: TGTGCCAGCAGTCAAGGGGTAGGCAATGAGCAGTTCTTC. Amino acids: CASSQGVGNEQFF. The gene calls are TRBV27 and TRBJ2-1; possibly TRBD1 for D (5 bases). CDR1 is MNHEY, CDR2 SMNVEV, per germline (reference sequence). There are 13 residues in the CDR3. The V gene lost 5 bases and the J gene lost 6 bases, with 11 bases spanning the gap.

This clonotype has at least ten counts. The V and J genes are TRBV20-1 and TRBJ2-1; D not certain. Trimming took off 1 base at V and 7 bases at J, with 2 bases between the two ends. The CDR3 is 10 residues long. Germline assignment: CDR1 DFQATT and CDR2 SNEGSKA (reference sequence). The CDR3 spells CSARVNEQFF. The CDR3 DNA follows: TGCAGTGCTAGAGTGAATGAGCAGTTCTTC.

The J gene is TRBJ1-2, the V gene TRBV16; 11 bases map to TRBD1. Losses at the gene ends were 2 bases for V and 6 bases for J; bases not matched to a gene: 5. This CDR3 has 15 amino acids. The germline gives CDR1 KGHSY, CDR2 FQNENV. The chain's CDR3 is CASSQEDRGRDGYTF. The CDR3 nucleotides read TGTGCCAGCAGCCAAGAGGACAGGGGGCGAGATGGCTACACCTTC.

This clonotype was seen at least ten times. The rearrangement links TRBV2 to TRBJ2-1, with 7 bases identical to TRBD2. CDR3 length: 13 amino acids. The J segment lost 7 bases and the V segment lost 9 bases, leaving 9 bases of the junction unmatched. The germline V gene encodes CDR1 SNHLY and CDR2 FYNNEI. The CDR3 sequence is CARAGLTENEQFF. CDR3 sequence (DNA): TGTGCCAGAGCGGGGCTAACCGAAAATGAGCAGTTCTTC.

Concerning this clonotype itself: This may come from a read error, since a much larger clone is one base off. The J gene is TRBJ1-1, the V gene TRBV2; D might be TRBD1 (6 bases). Germline V gene lookup returns CDR1 SNHLY and CDR2 FYNNEI. V lost 0 bases, J lost 4 bases, and 15 bases lay in between. CDR3 length equals 16 residues. The CDR3: CASSEALGQSSTEAFF. In DNA, the CDR3 is TGTGCCAGCAGTGAAGCGCTTGGACAGTCGAGCACTGAAGCTTTCTTT.

V and J are TRBV6-4 and TRBJ2-7; D not certain. V was shortened by 7 bases and J by 5 bases, with 9 bases between the two germline ends. CDR3 length: 11 residues. Germline loops: CDR1 MRHNA, CDR2 SNTAGT. CDR3 DNA: TGTGCCAGCATGCTCTTGGACGAGCAGTACTTC. Protein: CASMLLDEQYF.

This rearrangement joins TRBV6-1 to TRBJ2-4; D may be TRBD1 or TRBD2 (7 bases each). The CDR3 is 15 amino acids. V gave up 3 bases and J gave up 0 bases, with 9 bases separating them. Germline V gives CDR1 MNHNS, CDR2 SASEGT. In nucleotides, the CDR3 is TGTGCCAGCAGTGACAGGGGGGGAGCCAAAAACATTCAGTACTTC. It translates to CASSDRGGAKNIQYF.

The chain combines TRBV10-3 with TRBJ2-3; the D gene is possibly TRBD2 (6 bases). This CDR3 has 15 amino acids. V lost 6 bases and J 0 bases, leaving 13 bases between the germline ends. The germline V gene encodes CDR1 ENHRY and CDR2 SYGVKD. For the CDR3, the DNA is TGTGCCATCAGACCGCGGGACTCCAGCACAGATACGCAGTATTTT. Its translation: CAIRPRDSSTDTQYF.

The chain recombines TRBV19 with TRBJ1-2; D is undetermined. The CDR3 runs 11 residues. V shed 4 bases and J shed 6 bases, with 6 bases lying between them. Germline V CDR1 and CDR2: LNHDA, SQIVND (reference sequence). The CDR3 protein is CASSNGDGYTF. DNA for the CDR3: TGTGCCAGTAGTAACGGGGATGGCTACACCTTC.

The J gene is TRBJ2-2, the V gene TRBV29-1, with 9 bases matching TRBD1. V shed 6 bases and J 6 bases; nucleotides not matched to a gene: 8. This CDR3 contains 14 residues. Germline CDR1 and CDR2: SQVTM and ANQGSEA. CDR3 amino acids: CSVLEQGAAGELFF. CDR3 coding DNA: TGCAGCGTCCTCGAACAGGGGGCAGCCGGGGAGCTGTTTTTT.

The V and J genes are TRBV20-1 and TRBJ2-7; 11 bases map to TRBD2. Trimming removed 1 base from V and 1 base from J; junction bases left unmatched: 6. Per the germline V gene, CDR1 is DFQATT and CDR2 is SNEGSKA (reference sequence). The CDR3 is made up of 16 amino acids. CDR3 nucleotides: TGCAGTGCTAGAGTAATGCGACTAGCGGGGTCCTACGAGCAGTACTTC. Protein: CSARVMRLAGSYEQYF.

In its sample, this clonotype was seen many times. This rearrangement joins TRBV12-3 or TRBV12-4 to TRBJ1-5; 7 bases line up with TRBD1. The CDR3 length is 14 residues. Trimming cost V 4 bases and J 5 bases; bases outside gene matches: 5. The DNA of the CDR3 is TGTGCCAGCAGTTCCCAGGGGGGGGATCAGCCCCAGCATTTT. Translating gives CASSSQGGDQPQHF.

The J gene is TRBJ1-5, the V gene TRBV19; no definite D call. V lost 6 bases, J lost 4 bases, and 19 bases lay in between. This CDR3 is built from 16 residues. CDR1 is LNHDA, CDR2 SQIVND, per germline (reference sequence). The CDR3 DNA follows: TGTGCCAGTAGCCCCTTGGCGGGCCGGTTAAATCAGCCCCAGCATTTT. As protein: CASSPLAGRLNQPQHF.